This TCR beta chain was sequenced for a study of human T cells and chemical hapten exposure. Via MiXCR, TCRdb re-called the RACE reads, giving one row per CDR3 protein. Of some 350,000 distinct CDR3 sequences in the sample, 6% to 8.5% are singletons; the top ten hold about 8%. This clonotype was picked up many times. Noted time point: patch test 1, 2 weeks after DPC sensitization. Treatment given: therapeutic diphenylcyclopropenone sensitization with weekly scalp DPC. The sample consisted of whole blood, taken in connection with sensitization to the hapten diphenylcyclopropenone (DPC). This receptor was taken from a woman between 18 and 30 years old with alopecia areata. Some clones in this sample may be carry-over from other donors' samples.

DNA for the CDR3: TGTGCCGGGGGGTTCGAGACAGGGACAGGAGGGCAGTTCTTC. Translated, it gives CAGGFETGTGGQFF. The chain combines TRBV12-3 or TRBV12-4 with TRBJ2-1, with 8 bases aligning to TRBD1. The CDR3 covers 14 residues. J lost 12 bases, V lost 11 bases, and 18 bases had no gene match.